This T cell receptor (beta chain) was identified in a study of blood T cells in healthy people across ages. Notes on the study in general: Naive CD4+ cell counts and diversity both ran higher in long-lived than in aged donors.

Primers used in a second PCR of roughly 6 to 12 cycles were a sample-barcoded 5' primer and a J-beta primer mix. MiXCR was run by TCRdb on the 5' RACE reads, yielding one entry per CDR3 protein. The data show roughly 640,000 distinct CDR3 sequences, roughly 30% seen once. This CDR3 has 14 residues. Germline lookup yields CDR1 SGDLS and CDR2 YYNGEE. The V gene lost 3 bases and the J gene lost 2 bases, with 11 bases spanning the gap. As concerns this clonotype: Its antigen is not known.

The chain combines TRBV9 with TRBJ2-5; the D call may be TRBD1 or TRBD2 (5 bases each). This clonotype originated in a woman of 80 years or more in good health. Specimen: blood. The CDR3 reads CASSALGDQETQYF. CDR3 coding DNA: TGTGCCAGCAGCGCCCTGGGGGATCAAGAGACCCAGTACTTC.